Below are 24 T cell receptor beta chains sequenced from a single sample in a study of cytomegalovirus exposure and HLA in healthy donors. PCR amplification relied on 60 Vbeta primers (plus 13 Jbeta primers). TCRdb keeps only in-frame clones here, not all; method: immunoSEQ multiplex PCR. The data contain some 220,000 clones, around 80% of them singletons. Sequenced material: PBMCs. The receptors here all came from a woman aged 55-69 years in good health and CMV-seropositive.

This chain connects TRBV20-1 to TRBJ1-2; D unresolved. Germline assignment: CDR1 DFQATT and CDR2 SNEGSKA (reference sequence). The CDR3 is made up of 9 amino acids. Trimming stripped 4 bases from V and 6 bases from J, with 3 bases between. CDR3: CSATDGYTF. The CDR3 region has the DNA TGCAGTGCTACAGATGGCTACACCTTC.

This chain joins TRBV9 and TRBJ2-2; TRBD2 matches 9 bases. Losses at the gene ends were 2 bases for V and 4 bases for J; bases not matched to a gene: 6. Germline V gives CDR1 SGDLS, CDR2 YYNGEE. The CDR3 is 16 residues long. The CDR3 DNA is TGTGCCAGCAGCGTGATAGCGGGAGCAGGCACCGGGGAGCTGTTTTTT. Translation: CASSVIAGAGTGELFF. Combining the CDR3 with reference TRBV9 and TRBJ2-2 gives the whole variable domain DSGVTQTPKHLITATGQRVTLRCSPRSGDLSVYWYQQSLDQGLQFLIQYYNGEERAKGNILERFSAQQFPDLHSELNLSSLELGDSALYFCASSVIAGAGTGELFFGEGSRLTVL.

CDR3: CASEQQGLDGYTF. The CDR3 nucleotides read TGTGCCAGTGAACAACAGGGTTTGGATGGCTACACCTTC. The chain couples TRBV19 to TRBJ1-2, with TRBD1 as a possible D gene (6 bases). The CDR3 runs to 13 residues. CDR1 and CDR2 from the germline V gene are LNHDA and SQIVND (reference sequence). V was clipped by 8 bases and J by 6 bases, with 16 bases between them.

The chain combines TRBV6-1 with TRBJ2-1; 11 nucleotides line up with TRBD2. From germline, CDR1 is MNHNS and CDR2 SASEGT. Trimming cost V 3 bases and J 7 bases; bases outside gene matches: 11. This CDR3 spans 17 amino acids. Written as DNA, the CDR3 is TGTGCCAGCAGTGATTTGGGACTAGCGGTTGGATGGAATGAGCAGTTCTTC. As protein: CASSDLGLAVGWNEQFF.

In nucleotides, the CDR3 is TGTGCCAGCAGTTTAAGGGAGGGAGTGGCCGAGCAGTACTTC. Residues: CASSLREGVAEQYF. The V gene is TRBV27, the J gene TRBJ2-7; 7 bases are shared with TRBD2. The germline gives CDR1 MNHEY, CDR2 SMNVEV (reference sequence). The V and J ends lost 2 bases and 6 bases, in that order; junction bases with no gene match: 7. This CDR3 has 14 residues.

This chain connects TRBV5-1 to TRBJ2-1, with D perhaps TRBD2 (7 bases). This CDR3 comprises 15 residues. With 2 bases removed from V and 4 bases from J, the gap between germline ends came to 13 bases. Germline V gives CDR1 SGHRS, CDR2 YFSETQ. The CDR3 here is CASSFIGGDYNEQFF. The CDR3 DNA is TGCGCCAGCAGCTTCATAGGGGGGGATTACAATGAGCAGTTCTTC.

This clone was observed a handful of times. The CDR3 bases are TGCAGCACCCCGGGAGTCGCGAACACCGGGGAGCTGTTTTTT. It encodes CSTPGVANTGELFF. The V gene is TRBV29-1, the J gene TRBJ2-2; possibly TRBD2 for D (6 bases). The V gene's germline CDR1 is SQVTM and CDR2 ANQGSEA. The CDR3 has 14 residues. V lost 8 bases to trimming and J lost 0 bases, with 13 bases between them.

This clone was seen once. V gene TRBV30 combines with J gene TRBJ2-7, with 13 bases lining up with TRBD2. CDR3 length equals 15 residues. J lost 9 bases, V lost 2 bases, and 10 bases had no gene match. Looked up from germline, CDR1 is GTSNPN and CDR2 is SVGIG (reference sequence). The CDR3 is CAWSSGLAGAGGQYF. CDR3 nucleotide sequence: TGTGCCTGGAGTTCCGGACTAGCGGGAGCCGGGGGGCAGTACTTC.

The chain joins TRBV27 to TRBJ1-4, with 11 nucleotides matching TRBD1. From germline, CDR1 is MNHEY and CDR2 SMNVEV (reference sequence). This CDR3 is built from 15 residues. V shed 5 bases and J 7 bases; nucleotides not matched to a gene: 6. CDR3 DNA sequence: TGTGCCAGCAGTGTGGACAGGGGGCATCGTGAAAAACTGTTTTTT. Translation gives CASSVDRGHREKLFF.

This chain connects TRBV28 to TRBJ1-2, with D perhaps TRBD1 (5 bases). Trimming shortened V by 4 bases and J by 7 bases, and 13 bases separated the two germline ends. This CDR3 is 13 amino acids long. Germline V gene sequence: CDR1 MDHEN, CDR2 SYDVKM. CDR3 sequence reads: CASSYGGRSGYTF. For the CDR3, the DNA is TGTGCCAGCAGTTACGGGGGTAGGTCTGGCTACACCTTC.

The chain joins TRBV5-1 to TRBJ1-4; D unresolved. The CDR3 spans 13 residues. V was trimmed by 2 bases and J by 2 bases, leaving 4 bases between them. The germline V gene encodes CDR1 SGHRS and CDR2 YFSETQ. Written as DNA, the CDR3 is TGCGCCAGCAGCTTCTCGACTAATGAAAAACTGTTTTTT. Encoded protein: CASSFSTNEKLFF. The variable domain in full, completed from reference TRBV5-1 and TRBJ1-4, reads KAGVTQTPRYLIKTRGQQVTLSCSPISGHRSVSWYQQTPGQGLQFLFEYFSETQRNKGNFPGRFSGRQFSNSRSEMNVSTLELGDSALYLCASSFSTNEKLFFGSGTQLSVL.

The DNA for the CDR3 is TGTGCCAGCAGCTTATTGAATCAGCGGGACACAGATACGCAGTATTTT. Its translation is CASSLLNQRDTDTQYF. This chain joins TRBV7-9 and TRBJ2-3; 7 positions agree with TRBD2. The CDR3 consists of 16 residues. V shed 2 bases, J shed 2 bases, and the junction held 7 bases outside the gene matches. CDR1 is SEHNR and CDR2 is FQNEAQ in the germline V gene (reference sequence).

The rearrangement links TRBV5-1 to TRBJ2-5; a weak D match, TRBD1 (6 bases). CDR3 length: 13 amino acids. Germline V gene data show CDR1 as SGHRS and CDR2 as YFSETQ. V lost 2 bases and J lost 4, with 9 bases in between. CDR3 DNA sequence: TGCGCCAGCAGCTTTACAGGGATAGAGACCCAGTACTTC. Translation gives CASSFTGIETQYF.

The rearrangement links TRBV25-1 to TRBJ1-2, with D tentatively TRBD1 (6 bases). V lost 4 bases and J 2 bases, leaving 17 bases between the germline ends. This CDR3 is built from 16 residues. Germline assignment: CDR1 MGHDK and CDR2 SYGVNS. The CDR3 bases are TGTGCCAGCAGTGCCTTACAGACAGGTCGGAACTATGGCTACACCTTC. Its translation is CASSALQTGRNYGYTF.

The chain employs TRBV6-5 and TRBJ1-1; no clear D. V was cut by 2 bases and J by 1 base, with 8 bases left in between. This CDR3 is 14 amino acids long. CDR1 and CDR2 from the germline V gene are MNHEY and SVGAGI. The CDR3 nucleotides read TGTGCCAGCAGTTACGAGGTTGGGAACACTGAAGCTTTCTTT. Protein product: CASSYEVGNTEAFF.

The CDR3 nucleotides read TGTGCCAGCCGCGGAGGGCGGGGGAACACTGAAGCTTTCTTT. Protein sequence: CASRGGRGNTEAFF. The chain combines TRBV11-2 with TRBJ1-1, with D hard to call. V shed 8 bases and J shed 1 base, with 14 bases lying between them. The length of the CDR3 is 14 residues. Germline V lookup: CDR1 SGHAT, CDR2 FQNNGV. Combining the CDR3 with reference TRBV11-2 and TRBJ1-1 gives the whole variable domain EAGVAQSPRYKIIEKRQSVAFWCNPISGHATLYWYQQILGQGPKLLIQFQNNGVVDDSQLPKDRFSAERLKGVDSTLKIQPAKLEDSAVYLCASRGGRGNTEAFFGQGTRLTVV.

The J gene is TRBJ1-2, the V gene TRBV6-6, with 8 nucleotides matching TRBD1. CDR3 length: 14 amino acids. Germline-derived CDR1 and CDR2 are MNHNY and SVGAGI (reference sequence). V lost 5 bases, J lost 4 bases, and 6 bases stayed unmatched. The CDR3 DNA follows: TGTGCCAGCAGTGGTGGGACAGGCGCCTATGGCTACACCTTC. Translating it yields CASSGGTGAYGYTF.

This clone has just a few counts. V gene TRBV23-1 combines with J gene TRBJ2-7; 9 bases fit TRBD1. TRBV23-1 is designated an ORF whose function remains uncertain. The ends lost 0 bases at V and 3 bases at J; junction bases unmatched: 6. The CDR3 loop spans 16 amino acids. The CDR3 DNA is TGCGCCAGCAGTCAATCGAGTAGGACAGGGGTCTACGAGCAGTACTTC. Protein product: CASSQSSRTGVYEQYF.

The V call is TRBV5-1, the J call TRBJ1-1; TRBD1 agrees at 11 bases. Germline lookup yields CDR1 SGHRS and CDR2 YFSETQ. CDR3 length: 15 residues. V shed 3 bases and J 4 bases; nucleotides not matched to a gene: 5. In DNA form, the CDR3 reads TGCGCCAGCAGCTGGGGACAGGGGGAAACCACTGAAGCTTTCTTT. Its translation is CASSWGQGETTEAFF.

The CDR3 loop is CASSYSGQGFIYTF. The CDR3 DNA sequence: TGTGCCAGCAGTTACTCGGGACAGGGGTTCATCTACACCTTC. This chain links TRBV6-6 with TRBJ1-2; the match to TRBD1 covers 10 bases. The CDR3 length is 14 residues. Germline V lookup: CDR1 MNHNY, CDR2 SVGAGI (reference sequence). After removal of 0 bases from V and 10 bases from J, the junction contained 5 bases not matched to a gene.

This chain connects TRBV29-1 to TRBJ1-2; D not resolved. Trimming removed 0 bases at V and 7 bases at J, with 12 bases between. Germline CDR1 is SQVTM and CDR2 is ANQGSEA. This CDR3 spans 13 amino acids. In nucleotides, the CDR3 is TGCAGCGTTGAAGATAGTCCGAAGAGTGGCTACACCTTC. Residues: CSVEDSPKSGYTF. Complete variable domain (other parts from reference TRBV29-1 and TRBJ1-2): SAVISQKPSRDICQRGTSLTIQCQVDSQVTMMFWYRQQPGQSLTLIATANQGSEATYESGFVIDKFPISRPNLTFSTLTVSNMSPEDSSIYLCSVEDSPKSGYTFGSGTRLTVV.

With respect to this clone: The same CDR3 can be traced to other DNA sequences in this sample. V and J are TRBV7-2 and TRBJ1-5, with 9 bases aligning to TRBD1. The CDR3 runs to 15 residues. V lost 5 bases and J lost 2; bases outside the gene matches: 4. Germline V gene lookup returns CDR1 SGHTA and CDR2 FQGNSA. The CDR3 spells CASSRDRAGNQPQHF. The CDR3 nucleotides read TGTGCCAGCAGCCGGGACAGGGCTGGCAATCAGCCCCAGCATTTT.

This clone was picked up a small number of times. The chain is built from TRBV5-1 and TRBJ1-4; weak D call: TRBD1 (6 bases). This CDR3 region has 15 residues. V lost 2 bases and J lost 4, with 12 bases in between. Germline CDR1 is SGHRS and CDR2 is YFSETQ. The CDR3 sequence: CASSFSARGNEKLFF. The CDR3, as DNA: TGCGCCAGCAGCTTTTCTGCCAGGGGTAATGAAAAACTGTTTTTT.

The chain carries TRBV7-9 and TRBJ2-5; 7 bases align to TRBD2. TRBJ2-7 explains the end of the DNA better; the J call may be wrong. Germline loops: CDR1 SEHNR, CDR2 FQNEAQ (reference sequence). The CDR3 runs to 15 residues. In DNA, the CDR3 is TGTGCCAGCAGCTTAATCGGGGGAGCGGGGCACGAGCAGTACTTC. This encodes CASSLIGGAGHEQYF.